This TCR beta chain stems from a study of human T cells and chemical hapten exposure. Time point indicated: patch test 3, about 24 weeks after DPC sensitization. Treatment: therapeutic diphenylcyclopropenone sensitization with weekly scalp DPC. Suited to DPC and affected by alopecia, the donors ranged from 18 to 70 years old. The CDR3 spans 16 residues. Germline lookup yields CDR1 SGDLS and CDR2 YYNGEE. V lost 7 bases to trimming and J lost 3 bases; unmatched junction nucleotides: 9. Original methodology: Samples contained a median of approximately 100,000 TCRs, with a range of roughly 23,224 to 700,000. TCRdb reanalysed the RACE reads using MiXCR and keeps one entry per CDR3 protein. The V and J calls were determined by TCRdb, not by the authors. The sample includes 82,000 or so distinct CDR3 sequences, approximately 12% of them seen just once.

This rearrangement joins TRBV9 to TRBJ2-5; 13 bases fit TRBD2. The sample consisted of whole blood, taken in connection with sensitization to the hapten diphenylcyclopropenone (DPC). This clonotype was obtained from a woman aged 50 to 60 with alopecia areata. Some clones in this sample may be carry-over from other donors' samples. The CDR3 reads CASASRLAGGKETQYF. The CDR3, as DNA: TGTGCCAGCGCATCCCGACTAGCGGGAGGCAAAGAGACCCAGTACTTC.